These 12 T cell receptor beta chains were sequenced from one sample in a study of T cell changes during pregnancy in multiple sclerosis. This table comes from immunoSEQ multiplex PCR, and its TCRdb copy is limited to in-frame clones, with some not included. Of approximately 54,000 clones detected, about 91% appear once; the ten largest clones hold roughly 1.2%. Specimen: peripheral blood, collected after pregnancy. The receptors originated from a female donor in good health, enrolled as a control in a pregnancy study.

The chain uses TRBV28 and TRBJ2-5; TRBD2 agrees at 8 bases. J lost 4 bases, V lost 10 bases, and 8 bases had no gene match. This CDR3 region has 13 residues. CDR1 and CDR2 from the germline V gene are MDHEN and SYDVKM. CDR3 DNA sequence: TGTGCCACCGAGCGGGAGATAGGAGAGACCCAGTACTTC. This sequence encodes CATEREIGETQYF.

The chain couples TRBV19 to TRBJ2-7; 13 bases line up with TRBD2. This CDR3 has 14 amino acids. The V gene's germline CDR1 is LNHDA and CDR2 SQIVND (reference sequence). V trimming: 5 bases; J trimming: 4 bases; junction bases outside the gene matches: 2. Written as DNA, the CDR3 is TGTGCCAGTAGTCCGACTAGCGGGAGGTACGAGCAGTACTTC. It codes for CASSPTSGRYEQYF. The whole variable domain, remainder taken from reference TRBV19 and TRBJ2-7, is DGGITQSPKYLFRKEGQNVTLSCEQNLNHDAMYWYRQDPGQGLRLIYYSQIVNDFQKGDIAEGYSVSREKKESFPLTVTSAQKNPTAFYLCASSPTSGRYEQYFGPGTRLTVT.

The chain carries TRBV6-1 and TRBJ2-7; the D gene is possibly TRBD1 (6 bases). Trimming removed 5 bases from V and 1 base from J, with 15 bases in between. Germline V lookup: CDR1 MNHNS, CDR2 SASEGT. The CDR3 totals 15 residues. The CDR3 region is CASSPALQGSYEQYF. The CDR3 DNA is TGTGCCAGCAGTCCAGCCCTACAGGGTTCCTACGAGCAGTACTTC.

This rearrangement joins TRBV7-2 to TRBJ2-1; 11 nucleotides line up with TRBD2. Unmatched junction bases numbered 7, after V lost 3 bases and J lost 0 bases. This CDR3 has 18 residues. Germline assignment: CDR1 SGHTA and CDR2 FQGNSA. CDR3 amino acids: CASSLLAGGSSSYNEQFF. Written as DNA, the CDR3 is TGTGCCAGCAGCTTGCTAGCGGGGGGTTCCAGCTCCTACAATGAGCAGTTCTTC.

The chain recombines TRBV5-8 with TRBJ1-3, with D possibly being TRBD1 (5 bases). Trimming pared 0 bases from V and 4 bases from J, leaving 14 bases between. The CDR3 is made up of 16 amino acids. Germline loops: CDR1 SGHTS, CDR2 YDEGEE. As DNA, the CDR3 is TGTGCCAGCAGCTTGGGTCACGTCCCAGGGGGAAACACCATATATTTT. Its translation is CASSLGHVPGGNTIYF.

The rearrangement joins TRBV7-2 to TRBJ2-5; 11 bases match TRBD2. With 3 bases clipped from V and 5 bases from J, the junction kept 5 bases outside the gene matches. Per the germline V gene, CDR1 is SGHTA and CDR2 is FQGNSA. The CDR3 consists of 15 residues. The CDR3, as DNA: TGTGCCAGCAGCTTTAGCGGGAGGGGGGTGGAGACCCAGTACTTC. This translates into CASSFSGRGVETQYF.

This chain joins TRBV5-1 and TRBJ2-7, with TRBD1 matching 9 bases. This CDR3 has 12 residues. Germline CDR1 and CDR2: SGHRS and YFSETQ. V trimming: 6 bases; J trimming: 3 bases; junction bases outside the gene matches: 1. This chain's CDR3 is CASTGQGYEQYF. DNA of the CDR3: TGCGCCAGCACGGGACAGGGCTACGAGCAGTACTTC.

This chain links TRBV10-3 with TRBJ2-3, with D perhaps matching TRBD2 (5 bases). The germline gives CDR1 ENHRY, CDR2 SYGVKD. The CDR3 consists of 13 residues. The V end lost 8 bases, the J end lost 0 bases, and 9 bases lay between the germline ends. This CDR3 is CAIYGGSTDTQYF. In DNA, the CDR3 is TGTGCCATCTACGGCGGGAGCACAGATACGCAGTATTTT.

In its sample, this clone was seen once. The chain employs TRBV7-9 and TRBJ2-1, with D unclear. The CDR3 loop spans 11 amino acids. Germline V gene data show CDR1 as SEHNR and CDR2 as FQNEAQ (reference sequence). With 5 bases removed from V and 7 bases from J, the gap between germline ends came to 6 bases. In DNA form, the CDR3 reads TGTGCCAGCAGCCAGATTAATGAGCAGTTCTTC. Its protein is CASSQINEQFF.

The DNA for the CDR3 is TGTGCCAGCAGCCAAAGACAGGGCGGAAAAATCGGGGAGCTGTTTTTT. It codes for CASSQRQGGKIGELFF. The rearrangement joins TRBV7-8 to TRBJ2-2; TRBD1 matches 7 bases. CDR3 length: 16 residues. Per germline, CDR1 SGHVS and CDR2 FQNEAQ. V lost 5 bases, J lost 7 bases, and 13 bases stayed unmatched.

The DNA of the CDR3 is TGTGCCAGCAGTTTTGGACAGGGTGAAGCTTTCTTT. Translation: CASSFGQGEAFF. The rearrangement joins TRBV27 to TRBJ1-1; 8 bases match TRBD1. The V gene's germline CDR1 is MNHEY and CDR2 SMNVEV (reference sequence). V gave up 3 bases and J gave up 7 bases; unmatched junction bases: 1. The CDR3 extends over 12 amino acids.

The rearrangement joins TRBV28 to TRBJ2-7; 10 bases match TRBD1. CDR3 length: 15 residues. The trim removed 6 bases at V and 2 bases at J, leaving 7 bases unmatched. Germline V gives CDR1 MDHEN, CDR2 SYDVKM. The CDR3 reads CASRFPGQGTYEQYF. CDR3 nucleotide sequence: TGTGCCAGCAGATTCCCGGGACAGGGGACCTACGAGCAGTACTTC.